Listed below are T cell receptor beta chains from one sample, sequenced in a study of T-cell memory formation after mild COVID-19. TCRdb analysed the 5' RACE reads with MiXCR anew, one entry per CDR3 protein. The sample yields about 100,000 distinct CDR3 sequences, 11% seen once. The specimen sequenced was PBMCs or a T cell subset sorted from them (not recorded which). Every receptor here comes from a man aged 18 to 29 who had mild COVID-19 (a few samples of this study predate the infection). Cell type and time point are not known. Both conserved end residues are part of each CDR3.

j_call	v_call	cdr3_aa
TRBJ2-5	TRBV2	CASSEDSQETQYF
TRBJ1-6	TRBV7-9	CASSFDSTNSPLHF
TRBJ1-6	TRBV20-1	CSARDGGQINSPLHF
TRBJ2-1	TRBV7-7	CASSADRGRQFF
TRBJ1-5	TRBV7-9	CASSLADVPWPQHF
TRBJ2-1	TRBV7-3	CASSFRDRPFNEQFF
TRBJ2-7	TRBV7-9	CASSTIRTGTYEQYF
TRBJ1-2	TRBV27	CASSSWGLGYTF
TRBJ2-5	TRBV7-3	CASSLVAEEETQYF
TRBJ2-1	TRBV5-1	CASSLALAGEYNEQFF
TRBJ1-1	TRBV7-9	CASSPKPDRGTEAFF
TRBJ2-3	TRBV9	CASSALAGGGDTQYF
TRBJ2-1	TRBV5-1	CASSPGLAGGPGVNEQFF
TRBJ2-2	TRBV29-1	CSVARTGHTGELFF
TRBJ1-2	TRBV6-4	CASGVWRIFSGYTF
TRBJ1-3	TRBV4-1	CASSPQGSGNTIYF
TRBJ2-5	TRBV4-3	CASSRHKTVRGPQETQYF
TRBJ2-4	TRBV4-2	CASSQDGVWVAKNIQYF
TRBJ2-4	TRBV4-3	CASSQVGRNIQYF
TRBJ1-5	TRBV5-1	CASSWLGNSNQPQHF
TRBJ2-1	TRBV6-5	CASTTAGGWNEQFF
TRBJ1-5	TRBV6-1	CASSWGAGPRSNQPQHF
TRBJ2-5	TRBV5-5	CASSNPGTGTVETQYF
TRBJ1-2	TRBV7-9	CASSLVGRSGSFYGYTF
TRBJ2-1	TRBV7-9	CASSLIPEQFF
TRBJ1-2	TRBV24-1	CATSDLRGDYGYTF
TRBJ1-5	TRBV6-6	CASSYGRPNQPQHF
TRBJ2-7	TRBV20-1	CSARESGSHEQYF
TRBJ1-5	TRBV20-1	CSVRDRDSNQPQHF
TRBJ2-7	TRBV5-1	CASAQNYEQYF
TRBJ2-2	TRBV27	CASSFAGNTGELFF
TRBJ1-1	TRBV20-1	CSARDFRSEETEAFF
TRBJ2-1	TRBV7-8	CASSYGGAGEQFF
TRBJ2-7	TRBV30	CAWSATDRGDEQYF
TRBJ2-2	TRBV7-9	CASSPHSGGETGELFF
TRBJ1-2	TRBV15	CATSRVRTGEYGGYTF
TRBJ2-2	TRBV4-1	CASSPGTDNTGELFF
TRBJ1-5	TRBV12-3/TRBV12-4	CASSSGSWNQPQHF
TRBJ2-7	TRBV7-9	CASSYPGQVYEQYF
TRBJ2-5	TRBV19	CASYGGSETQYF
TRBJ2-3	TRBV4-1	CASSQEPLGTDTQYF
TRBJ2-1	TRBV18	CASSPSTEQFF
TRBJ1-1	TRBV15	CATAPRLWGNTEAFF
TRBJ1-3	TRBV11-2	CASKGNGNTIYF
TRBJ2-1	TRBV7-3	CASSCRTGTKVGDEQFF
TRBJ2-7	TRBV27	CASSLSVQSYEQYF
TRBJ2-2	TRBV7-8	CASSFFPGANTGELFF
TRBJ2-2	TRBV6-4	CASSDSSGGTGELFF
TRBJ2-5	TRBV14	CASSQGTSWETQYF
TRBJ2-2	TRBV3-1	CASRRSSGGWGELFF
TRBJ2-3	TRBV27	CASREILAVPDTQYF
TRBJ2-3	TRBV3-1	CASSQVAGGISSTDTQYF
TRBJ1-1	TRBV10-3	CAISERLEGVKNTEAFF
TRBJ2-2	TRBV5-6	CASSKRTSGTGELFF
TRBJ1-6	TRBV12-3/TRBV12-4	CASSFRRGYSPLHF
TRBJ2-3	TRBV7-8	CASSRGARSFTDTQYF
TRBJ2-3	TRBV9	CASSVGYLGQSTDTQYF
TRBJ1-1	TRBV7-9	CASNLMGPEAFF
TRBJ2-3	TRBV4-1	CASSQTRLYTDTQYF
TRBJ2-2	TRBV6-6	CASSPHGAGELFF